This passage covers 27 T cell receptor beta chains from one sample sequenced in a study of monozygotic twins with inflammatory bowel disease. For each CDR3 protein, TCRdb gives one entry from its re-call of the 5' RACE reads, without DNA. Its listing shows approximately 400,000 distinct CDR3 sequences. Sequencing was performed on blood. These receptors all come from a human donor with ulcerative colitis or Crohn's disease, or a healthy co-twin of an affected twin (not recorded which).

V usage is TRBV20-1 and J usage is TRBJ2-7. The CDR3 spans 11 residues. Germline V gene data show CDR1 as DFQATT and CDR2 as SNEGSKA (reference sequence). This chain's CDR3 is CSAGAPYEQYF.

This chain uses TRBV29-1 with TRBJ2-3; TCRdb proposes TRBD1, but this gene call is untestable without DNA. Germline assignment: CDR1 SQVTM and CDR2 ANQGSEA. The CDR3 has 15 amino acids. The CDR3: CSVTTGGLYTDTQYF.

The V call is TRBV5-6, the J call TRBJ1-2. Germline values: CDR1 SGHDT, CDR2 YYEEEE. The CDR3 runs 15 residues. The CDR3 loop reads CASSLLDERNYGYTF.

The V call is TRBV7-2, the J call TRBJ2-7; without DNA, the TCRdb call of TRBD1 cannot be checked. This CDR3 comprises 15 residues. Germline V gene data show CDR1 as SGHTA and CDR2 as FQGNSA. This chain's CDR3 is CASAPRGEKADEQYF.

The chain links TRBV29-1 to TRBJ1-3. The germline gives CDR1 SQVTM, CDR2 ANQGSEA. This CDR3 has 13 amino acids. The CDR3 loop reads CSVEAGSGNTIYF. Together with reference TRBV29-1 and TRBJ1-3, the CDR3 gives the full variable domain: SAVISQKPSRDICQRGTSLTIQCQVDSQVTMMFWYRQQPGQSLTLIATANQGSEATYESGFVIDKFPISRPNLTFSTLTVSNMSPEDSSIYLCSVEAGSGNTIYFGEGSWLTVV.

This chain uses TRBV25-1 with TRBJ1-3; TCRdb outputs TRBD1, but without DNA this stays unchecked. Germline V gene data show CDR1 as MGHDK and CDR2 as SYGVNS. CDR3 size: 16 residues. CDR3 loop: CASSGPPGQTGNTIYF.

V is TRBV5-6 and J is TRBJ1-1. The CDR3 is 12 amino acids. The germline gives CDR1 SGHDT, CDR2 YYEEEE. CDR3 sequence: CASSFGTRGAFF.

This chain uses TRBV7-9 with TRBJ1-1. The CDR3 has 13 amino acids. CDR1 and CDR2 (germline): SEHNR, FQNEAQ (reference sequence). The CDR3 spells CASSSQRDTEAFF.

J is TRBJ2-1 and V is TRBV3-1; there is no DNA to check the TCRdb D call of TRBD2. Germline V gene data show CDR1 as LGHDT and CDR2 as YNNKEL (reference sequence). The CDR3 is 15 amino acids. The CDR3 loop reads CASSLGTSGRDAQFF.

The chain couples TRBV5-1 to TRBJ1-2; TCRdb picks TRBD1, but there is no DNA to check that call. CDR3 length: 14 residues. Germline V gives CDR1 SGHRS, CDR2 YFSETQ. The CDR3 reads CASSAGTQERGYTF. Together with reference TRBV5-1 and TRBJ1-2, the CDR3 gives the full variable domain: KAGVTQTPRYLIKTRGQQVTLSCSPISGHRSVSWYQQTPGQGLQFLFEYFSETQRNKGNFPGRFSGRQFSNSRSEMNVSTLELGDSALYLCASSAGTQERGYTFGSGTRLTVV.

The V call is TRBV6-5, the J call TRBJ2-3; the TCRdb D gene call, TRBD1, has no DNA to confirm it. The CDR3 has 15 residues. CDR1 is MNHEY and CDR2 is SVGAGI in the germline V gene. The CDR3 reads CASSHWAGRTDTQYF.

V gene TRBV7-6 combines with J gene TRBJ2-7; TCRdb proposes TRBD2, but this gene call is untestable without DNA. The CDR3 runs 17 residues. Per the germline V gene, CDR1 is SGHVS and CDR2 is FNYEAQ. This chain's CDR3 is CATSGSVGGSLSYEQYF. Using reference TRBV7-6 and TRBJ2-7 for the parts outside the CDR3, the full variable domain is GAGVSQSPRYKVTKRGQDVALRCDPISGHVSLYWYRQALGQGPEFLTYFNYEAQQDKSGLPNDRFSAERPEGSISTLTIQRTEQRDSAMYRCATSGSVGGSLSYEQYFGPGTRLTVT.

This rearrangement joins TRBV4-2 to TRBJ2-2; TCRdb proposes TRBD1, but this gene call is untestable without DNA. The germline V gene has CDR1 LGHNA and CDR2 YNFKEQ. This CDR3 spans 14 amino acids. The CDR3 sequence: CASSHPGETGELFF.

This sequence joins TRBV7-9 and TRBJ2-7. The V gene's germline CDR1 is SEHNR and CDR2 FQNEAQ (reference sequence). CDR3 length: 12 residues. The CDR3 protein is CASSKDGYEQYF.

The genes are TRBV6-1 and TRBJ2-5; the TRBD1 assignment by TCRdb is unverifiable without DNA. CDR1 is MNHNS, CDR2 SASEGT, per germline. There are 15 residues in the CDR3. CDR3 sequence reads: CASRPGTLMVETQYF.

The V gene is TRBV20-1, the J gene TRBJ2-7; the TRBD1 assignment by TCRdb is unverifiable without DNA. Germline V lookup: CDR1 DFQATT, CDR2 SNEGSKA (reference sequence). This CDR3 has 15 amino acids. The CDR3 region is CSATPPGQGLYEQYF.

The chain is built from TRBV12-3 or TRBV12-4 and TRBJ2-3; lacking DNA, the TRBD1 call made by TCRdb goes unchecked. The CDR3 sequence is 15 residues long. Here the CDR3 reads CASSLAGGMTDTQYF.

The chain uses TRBV11-1 and TRBJ2-7; TCRdb gives TRBD2 as the D gene, but with no DNA this cannot be confirmed. This CDR3 comprises 18 residues. Per germline, CDR1 SGHAT and CDR2 FQDESV (reference sequence). The CDR3 protein is CASSFVGPAAFRRAEQYF.

The chain is built from TRBV9 and TRBJ2-7; lacking DNA, the TRBD1 call made by TCRdb goes unchecked. CDR3 length equals 14 residues. The germline gives CDR1 SGDLS, CDR2 YYNGEE. CDR3 amino acids: CASSVWSGGPEQYF.

The chain employs TRBV6-5 and TRBJ2-2; the D call from TCRdb, TRBD2, cannot be confirmed without DNA. Germline loops: CDR1 MNHEY, CDR2 SVGAGI. The CDR3 spans 16 residues. The CDR3 sequence is CASSYPAGAGAGELFF.

This sequence joins TRBV15 and TRBJ1-4; lacking DNA, the TRBD1 call made by TCRdb goes unchecked. CDR3 length: 13 amino acids. CDR1 is LNHNV and CDR2 is YYDKDF in the germline V gene (reference sequence). CDR3 region: CATSKDRGEKLFF.

This chain links TRBV7-8 with TRBJ2-1; TCRdb's assignment of TRBD1 cannot be checked, as there is no DNA. CDR1 is SGHVS, CDR2 FQNEAQ, per germline. The CDR3 covers 12 residues. CDR3 in amino acids: CASSPVFDEQFF.

This chain connects TRBV5-1 to TRBJ2-2; TCRdb proposes TRBD1, but this gene call is untestable without DNA. Germline loops: CDR1 SGHRS, CDR2 YFSETQ. The CDR3 is 15 residues long. CDR3 sequence: CASNQATGGTGELFF.

The chain links TRBV20-1 to TRBJ2-5; lacking DNA, the TRBD1 call made by TCRdb goes unchecked. Germline V CDR1 and CDR2: DFQATT, SNEGSKA (reference sequence). There are 15 residues in the CDR3. CDR3 sequence: CSARPRQGEAGTQYF.

This rearrangement joins TRBV5-1 to TRBJ2-1; absent DNA, TCRdb's TRBD1 call cannot be checked. Germline CDR1 SGHRS, CDR2 YFSETQ. The CDR3 has 14 amino acids. The CDR3 loop is CASSLVQGANEQFF.

The V call is TRBV3-1, the J call TRBJ2-1; with no DNA, the TCRdb D assignment of TRBD1 cannot be verified. The germline gives CDR1 LGHDT, CDR2 YNNKEL (reference sequence). The CDR3 covers 15 residues. The CDR3 is CASSQGRDRPNEQFF.

The CDR3 region is CASSQAGDLKYGYTF. This chain links TRBV3-1 with TRBJ1-2; TCRdb outputs TRBD1, but without DNA this stays unchecked. The CDR3 runs to 15 residues. Germline V gives CDR1 LGHDT, CDR2 YNNKEL (reference sequence). The full variable domain, its missing parts supplied by reference TRBV3-1 and TRBJ1-2, is DTAVSQTPKYLVTQMGNDKSIKCEQNLGHDTMYWYKQDSKKFLKIMFSYNNKELIINETVPNRFSPKSPDKAHLNLHINSLELGDSAVYFCASSQAGDLKYGYTFGSGTRLTVV.